These 26 T cell receptor beta chains share one sample of origin, sequenced in a study of blood T cell repertoires in COVID-19. TCRdb keeps only in-frame clones here, not all; method: immunoSEQ multiplex PCR. Found here are some 100,000 clones, 81% of them singletons; the top ten hold 4% to 5.5%. The sample was peripheral blood. These receptors were taken from a man between 60 and 70 years old with acute or convalescent COVID-19.

The chain combines TRBV7-9 with TRBJ2-2, with 8 bases that match TRBD1. Germline V gene lookup returns CDR1 SEHNR and CDR2 FQNEAQ (reference sequence). The J segment lost 0 bases and the V segment lost 6 bases, leaving 3 bases of the junction unmatched. The CDR3 extends over 15 amino acids. CDR3 protein: CASSKTGANTGELFF. CDR3 nucleotide sequence: TGTGCCAGCAGTAAGACAGGGGCGAACACCGGGGAGCTGTTTTTT.

V is TRBV7-8 and J is TRBJ1-1; 10 nucleotides align to TRBD1. The CDR3 runs 15 residues. Germline CDR1 SGHVS, CDR2 FQNEAQ. J lost 6 bases, V lost 3 bases, and 7 bases had no gene match. CDR3 DNA sequence: TGTGCCAGCAGCTTTCCGGGACAGGGGTTCCCTGAAGCTTTCTTT. Its protein product is CASSFPGQGFPEAFF.

In this sample, this clone turned up once. This chain connects TRBV5-1 to TRBJ2-1, with TRBD2 matching over 11 bases. The ends lost 2 bases at V and 8 bases at J; junction bases unmatched: 9. The CDR3 consists of 16 residues. Germline V lookup: CDR1 SGHRS, CDR2 YFSETQ. The CDR3 DNA reads as TGCGCCAGCAGCTTTGGGACGGCTAGCGGGGGGTATGAGCAGTTCTTC. It codes for CASSFGTASGGYEQFF.

This chain links TRBV5-8 with TRBJ1-5; 9 bases map to TRBD1. V shed 0 bases and J 5 bases; nucleotides not matched to a gene: 3. This CDR3 is built from 15 residues. Germline CDR1 SGHTS, CDR2 YDEGEE. In nucleotides, the CDR3 is TGTGCCAGCAGCTTGGGCGACAGGGGGGATCAGCCCCAGCATTTT. Protein product: CASSLGDRGDQPQHF.

The CDR3 loop is CASSESGAAQGADTQYF. CDR3 coding DNA: TGCGCCAGCAGTGAGTCGGGGGCAGCCCAAGGTGCAGATACGCAGTATTTT. The V call is TRBV10-1, the J call TRBJ2-3; tentatively, D is TRBD1 (6 bases). Between the trimmed V and J ends, which lost 0 bases and 4 bases, there was a span of 17 bases. CDR1 is WNHNN and CDR2 is SYGVQD in the germline V gene (reference sequence). The CDR3 extends over 17 amino acids.

The rearrangement uses TRBV28 and TRBJ1-5; no firm D call. V lost 6 bases to trimming and J lost 2 bases, with 8 bases between them. CDR1 is MDHEN, CDR2 SYDVKM, per germline. CDR3 length: 13 amino acids. The CDR3 loop reads CASRVRGNQPQHF. The CDR3 bases are TGTGCCAGCAGGGTACGGGGCAATCAGCCCCAGCATTTT.

A single count supports this clone. The V gene is TRBV19, the J gene TRBJ1-2, with 7 bases lining up with TRBD1. The V gene's germline CDR1 is LNHDA and CDR2 SQIVND (reference sequence). Germline trimming cut 4 bases from V and 5 bases from J; bases unmatched to any gene: 4. CDR3 length: 13 residues. The CDR3 bases are TGTGCCAGTAGTAGAGGGACAGAATATGGCTACACCTTC. Its translation: CASSRGTEYGYTF.

This clone came up once. This chain connects TRBV19 to TRBJ2-1; the D is unclear. CDR1 is LNHDA, CDR2 SQIVND, per germline (reference sequence). Trimming pared 6 bases from V and 8 bases from J, leaving 20 bases between. The CDR3 length is 15 residues. In DNA form, the CDR3 reads TGTGCCAGTAGCCAAGACATCCCCTGGGCCGATGAGCAGTTCTTC. Translating it yields CASSQDIPWADEQFF. The complete variable domain, with remaining parts taken from reference TRBV19 and TRBJ2-1, reads DGGITQSPKYLFRKEGQNVTLSCEQNLNHDAMYWYRQDPGQGLRLIYYSQIVNDFQKGDIAEGYSVSREKKESFPLTVTSAQKNPTAFYLCASSQDIPWADEQFFGPGTRLTVL.

The chain links TRBV7-2 to TRBJ1-2; no firm D call. There are 14 residues in the CDR3. V lost 5 bases and J lost 3, with 13 bases in between. From germline, CDR1 is SGHTA and CDR2 FQGNSA. The CDR3 region is CASSPPQQYYGYTF. CDR3 coding DNA: TGTGCCAGCAGCCCCCCCCAACAGTACTATGGCTACACCTTC.

The chain recombines TRBV7-2 with TRBJ1-3; 8 nucleotides agree with TRBD1. V lost 2 bases to trimming and J lost 3 bases; unmatched junction nucleotides: 6. The CDR3 length is 16 residues. Germline V gene sequence: CDR1 SGHTA, CDR2 FQGNSA. DNA for the CDR3: TGTGCCAGCAGCTTAACGTTGACAGGGGTTGGAAACACCATATATTTT. This encodes CASSLTLTGVGNTIYF.

The rearrangement uses TRBV28 and TRBJ2-6; 7 positions agree with TRBD1. CDR3 length: 18 residues. CDR1 is MDHEN, CDR2 SYDVKM, per germline. V was clipped by 1 base and J by 0 bases; unmatched bases: 6. CDR3 in DNA: TGTGCCAGCAGTTTATCTGGGACAGCTCCCTCTGGGGCCAACGTCCTGACTTTC. Its translation: CASSLSGTAPSGANVLTF. The full variable domain, rest sourced from reference TRBV28 and TRBJ2-6, is DVKVTQSSRYLVKRTGEKVFLECVQDMDHENMFWYRQDPGLGLRLIYFSYDVKMKEKGDIPEGYSVSREKKERFSLILESASTNQTSMYLCASSLSGTAPSGANVLTFGAGSRLTVL.

The chain recombines TRBV19 with TRBJ2-3; D perhaps matches TRBD2 (5 bases). Germline lookup yields CDR1 LNHDA and CDR2 SQIVND (reference sequence). V lost 9 bases and J 4 bases, leaving 14 bases between the germline ends. This CDR3 region has 13 residues. CDR3 region: CASGESGADTQYF. The CDR3 DNA follows: TGTGCCAGCGGGGAGAGTGGAGCAGATACGCAGTATTTT.

The chain joins TRBV3-1 (or the pseudogene TRBV3-2) to TRBJ1-4, with D perhaps matching TRBD1 (5 bases). The ends were cut back, 9 bases at V and 2 bases at J, with 13 bases in the middle. Germline lookup yields CDR1 LGHDT and CDR2 YNNKEL (reference sequence). The CDR3 spans 14 residues. CDR3 DNA sequence: TGTGCCAGTAGTTTGCGGGGGACTAATGAAAAACTGTTTTTT. It translates to CASSLRGTNEKLFF.

This clone was seen a handful of times. This sequence joins TRBV19 and TRBJ1-3; no clear D. Germline CDR1 is LNHDA and CDR2 is SQIVND (reference sequence). V was cut by 9 bases and J by 1 base, with 19 bases left in between. The CDR3 spans 16 residues. The CDR3 sequence is CARPSGKGKSGNTIYF. As DNA, the CDR3 is TGTGCCAGGCCTTCCGGGAAGGGTAAGTCTGGAAACACCATATATTTT.

The V call is TRBV19, the J call TRBJ2-1; no definite D call. Germline CDR1 and CDR2: LNHDA and SQIVND (reference sequence). Trimming cost V 4 bases and J 0 bases, with 4 bases left between them. The CDR3 is 13 amino acids. This CDR3 reads CASSKSSYNEQFF. The CDR3 DNA follows: TGTGCCAGTAGTAAGAGCTCCTACAATGAGCAGTTCTTC.

The chain recombines TRBV7-9 with TRBJ2-7; the D is unclear. CDR3 size: 12 residues. CDR1 is SEHNR and CDR2 is FQNEAQ in the germline V gene (reference sequence). The V and J ends lost 5 bases and 4 bases respectively, with 9 bases between them. CDR3 residues: CASSPSRYEQYF. CDR3 DNA sequence: TGTGCCAGCAGCCCAAGCCGGTACGAGCAGTACTTC.

The chain uses TRBV2 and TRBJ1-2, with a weak D call TRBD1 (5 bases). Germline V gene sequence: CDR1 SNHLY, CDR2 FYNNEI. The CDR3 is 12 residues long. The ends were cut back, 8 bases at V and 2 bases at J, with 9 bases in the middle. CDR3 residues: CASQGANYGYTF. CDR3 nucleotide sequence: TGTGCCAGCCAGGGTGCCAACTATGGCTACACCTTC. Variable domain in full (rest from reference TRBV2 and TRBJ1-2): EPEVTQTPSHQVTQMGQEVILRCVPISNHLYFYWYRQILGQKVEFLVSFYNNEISEKSEIFDDQFSVERPDGSNFTLKIRSTKLEDSAMYFCASQGANYGYTFGSGTRLTVV.

The chain carries TRBV5-4 and TRBJ2-7; TRBD2 matches 7 bases. CDR1 SGHNT and CDR2 YYREEE come from the germline V gene (reference sequence). After removal of 0 bases from V and 4 bases from J, the junction contained 7 bases not matched to a gene. The CDR3 extends over 15 amino acids. CDR3 amino acids: CASSLEAGSGYEQYF. The CDR3 nucleotides read TGTGCCAGCAGCTTGGAAGCGGGGTCTGGTTACGAGCAGTACTTC.

This chain links TRBV5-4 with TRBJ2-4; D uncertain. Trimming took off 7 bases at V and 0 bases at J, with 8 bases between the two ends. The CDR3 spans 13 residues. Germline V CDR1 and CDR2: SGHNT, YYREEE (reference sequence). CDR3 sequence (DNA): TGTGCCAGCTCAGACTTAGCCAAAAACATTCAGTACTTC. Protein sequence: CASSDLAKNIQYF. Variable domain in full (rest from reference TRBV5-4 and TRBJ2-4): ETGVTQSPTHLIKTRGQQVTLRCSSQSGHNTVSWYQQALGQGPQFIFQYYREEENGRGNFPPRFSGLQFPNYSSELNVNALELDDSALYLCASSDLAKNIQYFGAGTRLSVL.

The CDR3 nucleotides are TGTGCCACGACTTTTAATGAGCAGTTCTTC. The encoded protein is CATTFNEQFF. The chain carries TRBV7-9 and TRBJ2-1; D gene unclear. CDR3 length: 10 amino acids. Trimming removed 10 bases at V and 7 bases at J, with 8 bases between. Germline assignment: CDR1 SEHNR and CDR2 FQNEAQ (reference sequence).

The gene calls are TRBV20-1 and TRBJ2-3; unclear D gene. The V end was cut by 3 bases, the J end by 4 bases, with 17 bases between. Looked up from germline, CDR1 is DFQATT and CDR2 is SNEGSKA (reference sequence). This CDR3 has 15 residues. The CDR3 region is CSASSISPTADTQYF. In nucleotides, the CDR3 is TGCAGTGCTAGTAGCATATCACCCACGGCAGATACGCAGTATTTT.

The chain links TRBV11-3 to TRBJ1-6; 7 bases are shared with TRBD1. CDR3 length: 16 amino acids. Germline loops: CDR1 SGHNT, CDR2 YENEEA. V shed 5 bases and J 11 bases; nucleotides not matched to a gene: 15. Here the CDR3 DNA reads TGTGCCAGCAGCCCAGGTCCAGGGGGGCTAGCAACACCCCTCCACTTT. This gives the protein CASSPGPGGLATPLHF.

In this sample, this clone turned up once. The V and J genes are TRBV4-1 and TRBJ2-1; D ambiguous. Between the trimmed V and J ends, which lost 2 bases and 0 bases, there was a span of 17 bases. The CDR3 contains 18 residues. CDR1 and CDR2 from the germline V gene are MGHRA and YSYEKL. CDR3 DNA sequence: TGCGCCAGCAGCCAATTGTTAGTAGCCCTCCCCTCCTACAATGAGCAGTTCTTC. It codes for CASSQLLVALPSYNEQFF.

V gene TRBV6-1 combines with J gene TRBJ1-5, with 7 bases matching TRBD1. CDR1 and CDR2 from the germline V gene are MNHNS and SASEGT. This CDR3 spans 15 amino acids. V lost 2 bases, J lost 5 bases, and 6 bases stayed unmatched. DNA of the CDR3: TGTGCCAGCAGTGAATCTGGGACAGCGGATCAGCCCCAGCATTTT. Residues: CASSESGTADQPQHF.

J is TRBJ1-3 and V is TRBV30, with D tentatively TRBD1 (6 bases). The germline CDR1 and CDR2 sequences are GTSNPN and SVGIG (reference sequence). This CDR3 region has 14 residues. Trimming cost V 4 bases and J 4 bases, with 14 bases left between them. CDR3 residues: CAWTLGDTGNTIYF. The CDR3 nucleotides are TGTGCCTGGACACTAGGGGACACCGGAAACACCATATATTTT.

The chain carries TRBV27 and TRBJ2-7; 7 bases align to TRBD1. The CDR3 length is 14 residues. The ends lost 6 bases at V and 2 bases at J; junction bases unmatched: 7. The V gene's germline CDR1 is MNHEY and CDR2 SMNVEV (reference sequence). CDR3 region: CASRGTAWTYEQYF. The CDR3 DNA follows: TGTGCCAGCAGGGGGACAGCTTGGACCTACGAGCAGTACTTC.